The 27 T cell receptor beta chains below were found in one sample sequenced in a study of blood T cell repertoires in COVID-19. The data were produced by immunoSEQ multiplex PCR, yet TCRdb's version contains in-frame clones alone and is incomplete. This table has roughly 340,000 clones, roughly 89% appearing once. Material: peripheral blood. These receptors all stem from a woman aged 18-35 years who had recovered from COVID-19.

The chain has TRBV7-9 and TRBJ1-1; no clear D. There are 17 residues in the CDR3. The germline V and J ends were trimmed by 1 base and 3 bases, with 18 bases remaining between them. Germline-derived CDR1 and CDR2 are SEHNR and FQNEAQ (reference sequence). CDR3 DNA: TGTGCCAGCAGCTTAGGCAATCTTCCGGGTTTGTACACTGAAGCTTTCTTT. It encodes CASSLGNLPGLYTEAFF.

This rearrangement joins TRBV14 to TRBJ2-7, with TRBD2 matching over 11 bases. The CDR3 runs to 19 residues. V trimming: 3 bases; J trimming: 0 bases; junction bases outside the gene matches: 13. The germline CDR1 and CDR2 sequences are SGHDN and FVKESK. The DNA for the CDR3 is TGTGCCAGCAGCCACGTCCTAGCGGGAGGTCCCAGGAGCTCCTACGAGCAGTACGTC. The encoded protein is CASSHVLAGGPRSSYEQYV.

This clone was counted a single time. V and J are TRBV24-1 and TRBJ2-3, with a weak D call TRBD1 (6 bases). The CDR3 totals 11 residues. From germline, CDR1 is KGHDR and CDR2 SFDVKD. The germline V and J ends were trimmed by 4 bases and 13 bases, with 11 bases remaining between them. The CDR3 bases are TGTGCCACCAGTGAGGGACATCTCGAGTATTTT. Translation: CATSEGHLEYF.

This clone came up once. This chain connects TRBV19 to TRBJ2-1; 7 bases align to TRBD2. Looked up from germline, CDR1 is LNHDA and CDR2 is SQIVND (reference sequence). The junction had 6 bases not matched to a gene; V was cut back by 3 bases and J by 10 bases. This CDR3 has 13 residues. The CDR3 region is CASSIPYGGEQFF. The CDR3 coding sequence is TGTGCCAGTAGTATCCCGTACGGGGGGGAGCAGTTCTTC.

This chain uses TRBV3-1 (or the pseudogene TRBV3-2) with TRBJ2-2; unclear D gene. Trimming shortened V by 5 bases and J by 8 bases, and 6 bases separated the two germline ends. Germline CDR1 LGHDT, CDR2 YNNKEL (reference sequence). The CDR3 runs to 11 residues. CDR3 nucleotide sequence: TGTGCCAGCAGCGTGAGGGGGGAGCTGTTTTTT. It translates to CASSVRGELFF.

The chain joins TRBV7-9 to TRBJ2-1; D may be TRBD2 (6 bases). There are 13 residues in the CDR3. V was cut by 8 bases and J by 0 bases, with 8 bases left in between. Germline loops: CDR1 SEHNR, CDR2 FQNEAQ (reference sequence). In DNA form, the CDR3 reads TGTGCCAGCGCGGAGGGCTCCTACAATGAGCAGTTCTTC. Translating gives CASAEGSYNEQFF.

The V call is TRBV5-1, the J call TRBJ2-5; 7 positions agree with TRBD2. This CDR3 is 18 amino acids long. Per germline, CDR1 SGHRS and CDR2 YFSETQ. V shed 0 bases, J shed 5 bases, and the junction held 16 bases outside the gene matches. Written as DNA, the CDR3 is TGCGCCAGCAGCTTGGATCCAGCGACCCTGCGGCGGGGGGAGACCCAGTACTTC. Encoded protein: CASSLDPATLRRGETQYF.

The chain uses TRBV19 and TRBJ1-5, with a tentative D call TRBD1 (6 bases). The V end was cut by 4 bases, the J end by 4 bases, with 8 bases between. This CDR3 region has 13 residues. Germline CDR1 is LNHDA and CDR2 is SQIVND (reference sequence). The CDR3 sequence: CASSTTGNQPQHF. CDR3 DNA sequence: TGTGCCAGTAGTACAACAGGGAATCAGCCCCAGCATTTT.

The chain recombines TRBV4-1 with TRBJ1-1, with D unresolved. The germline V gene encodes CDR1 MGHRA and CDR2 YSYEKL. V was pared by 7 bases and J by 4 bases, with 10 bases between. The CDR3 covers 12 residues. The CDR3, as DNA: TGCGCCAGCACGGGATGGGGCACTGAAGCTTTCTTT. Amino acid sequence: CASTGWGTEAFF.

Here the CDR3 DNA reads TGTGCCAGCAGCCCAGGGGATCCCACAGATACGCAGTATTTT. It is translated as CASSPGDPTDTQYF. J is TRBJ2-3 and V is TRBV11-3; D might be TRBD1 (6 bases). This CDR3 region has 14 residues. Deletions cut 5 bases from V and 2 bases from J, with 11 bases between. CDR1 and CDR2 (germline): SGHNT, YENEEA.

The rearrangement joins TRBV11-2 to TRBJ2-7, with TRBD2 identical over 7 bases. The CDR3 sequence is 19 residues long. With V trimmed by 1 base and J by 0 bases, 15 bases remained unmatched. From germline, CDR1 is SGHAT and CDR2 FQNNGV. The DNA of the CDR3 is TGTGCCAGCAGCTTAGGACTATTGAGTCCTAGCGGCAGCTCCTACGAGCAGTACGTC. This sequence encodes CASSLGLLSPSGSSYEQYV.

This chain joins TRBV19 and TRBJ2-3; 8 bases are a match to TRBD2. The length of the CDR3 is 14 residues. Germline CDR1 and CDR2: LNHDA and SQIVND (reference sequence). V lost 1 base to trimming and J lost 3 bases; unmatched junction nucleotides: 0. This chain's CDR3 is CASSIAGGTDTQYF. CDR3 in DNA: TGTGCCAGTAGTATAGCGGGGGGGACAGATACGCAGTATTTT.

The genes are TRBV30 and TRBJ1-2; D perhaps matches TRBD1 (5 bases). There are 13 residues in the CDR3. Germline V gives CDR1 GTSNPN, CDR2 SVGIG (reference sequence). Trimming took off 5 bases at V and 4 bases at J, with 14 bases between the two ends. Here the CDR3 DNA reads TGTGCCTGGGGGCTCAGGGTATCCTATGGCTACACCTTC. It is translated as CAWGLRVSYGYTF.

The chain is built from TRBV10-3 and TRBJ2-7; D is perhaps TRBD2 (5 bases). The CDR3 spans 13 residues. Germline CDR1 reads ENHRY; CDR2 reads SYGVKD. Trimming took 5 bases from V and 6 from J, leaving 14 bases between them. CDR3 sequence (DNA): TGTGCCATCAGTCGGATCGGGAACCTCGAGCAGTACGTC. Amino acids: CAISRIGNLEQYV.

The gene calls are TRBV27 and TRBJ1-1, with D possibly TRBD1 on 6 matching bases. Trimming took off 4 bases at V and 4 bases at J, with 13 bases between the two ends. Germline V CDR1 and CDR2: MNHEY, SMNVEV (reference sequence). This CDR3 has 14 residues. Written as DNA, the CDR3 is TGTGCCAGCAGTTCGAGGGGGGGTATCACTGAAGCTTTCTTT. Protein sequence: CASSSRGGITEAFF.

The chain links TRBV11-2 to TRBJ1-1; D call uncertain. V dropped 5 bases and J dropped 8 bases, with 21 bases sitting between them. Germline V gene sequence: CDR1 SGHAT, CDR2 FQNNGV. This CDR3 has 15 residues. The CDR3: CASSPVGGGISEAFF. Written as DNA, the CDR3 is TGTGCCAGCAGCCCAGTAGGTGGCGGGATTTCGGAAGCTTTCTTT.

The chain couples TRBV19 to TRBJ1-6, with 10 bases lining up with TRBD1. V lost 7 bases to trimming and J lost 7 bases; unmatched junction nucleotides: 16. The CDR3 runs 18 residues. Germline-derived CDR1 and CDR2 are LNHDA and SQIVND (reference sequence). The CDR3 nucleotides read TGTGCCAGTACCCGGAACCTCCGACAGGGGGCGTCGAATTCACCCCTCCACTTT. Amino acids: CASTRNLRQGASNSPLHF.

The V call is TRBV6-6, the J call TRBJ2-1; TRBD2 is a possible D gene (5 bases). Germline loops: CDR1 MNHNY, CDR2 SVGAGI (reference sequence). The V and J ends lost 5 bases and 8 bases respectively, with 16 bases between them. The CDR3 runs 14 residues. The CDR3 bases are TGTGCCAGCAGTGGGGAGAGTGAGAGCGATGAGCAGTTCTTC. Its protein is CASSGESESDEQFF.

The V and J genes are TRBV11-2 and TRBJ1-6, with D perhaps matching TRBD1 (6 bases). Germline lookup yields CDR1 SGHAT and CDR2 FQNNGV. This CDR3 spans 16 amino acids. V was pared by 5 bases and J by 0 bases, with 11 bases between. This chain's CDR3 is CASSLQGGSYNSPLHF. The CDR3 coding sequence is TGTGCCAGCAGCCTACAAGGGGGCTCCTATAATTCACCCCTCCACTTT.

This clone came up once. J is TRBJ2-3 and V is TRBV4-3; 14 nucleotides match TRBD2. The CDR3 is 17 amino acids. The V segment lost 0 bases and the J segment 1 base; nucleotides outside the gene matches: 0. Germline CDR1 is LGHNA and CDR2 is YSLEER. The CDR3: CASSQEGLAGGTDTQYF. The CDR3 coding sequence is TGCGCCAGCAGCCAAGAGGGACTAGCGGGAGGCACAGATACGCAGTATTTT.

V usage is TRBV4-3 and J usage is TRBJ2-3, with D perhaps TRBD1 (5 bases). Germline V gene data show CDR1 as LGHNA and CDR2 as YSLEER. V was clipped by 4 bases and J by 7 bases, with 12 bases between them. This CDR3 is built from 13 residues. CDR3 residues: CASSLRLDNTQYF. The CDR3 nucleotides are TGCGCCAGCAGCCTTAGGTTGGACAATACGCAGTATTTT.

The chain has TRBV7-2 and TRBJ1-5; no clear D gene. This CDR3 contains 15 residues. In germline, CDR1 is SGHTA, CDR2 FQGNSA. Deletions cut 2 bases from V and 2 bases from J, with 10 bases between. The CDR3 nucleotides are TGTGCCAGCAGCTTAACGGGTTCGGGCAATCAGCCCCAGCATTTT. Translation gives CASSLTGSGNQPQHF.

The rearrangement links TRBV7-2 to TRBJ2-1; 7 nucleotides match TRBD1. CDR3 size: 16 residues. J was trimmed by 6 bases and V by 2 bases; bases with no gene match: 10. Germline CDR1 SGHTA, CDR2 FQGNSA. CDR3 in amino acids: CASSLLGEGASNEQFF. For the CDR3, the DNA is TGTGCCAGCAGCTTACTCGGCGAGGGGGCTAGCAATGAGCAGTTCTTC.

This chain joins TRBV19 and TRBJ2-1, with 7 bases identical to TRBD1. This CDR3 has 15 residues. CDR1 and CDR2 (germline): LNHDA, SQIVND (reference sequence). The V and J ends lost 7 bases and 5 bases, in that order; junction bases with no gene match: 11. CDR3 sequence (DNA): TGTGCCAGTAAGGGGGCGGCCCCGACCAACAATGAGCAGTTCTTC. This gives the protein CASKGAAPTNNEQFF. Using reference TRBV19 and TRBJ2-1 for the parts outside the CDR3, the full variable domain is DGGITQSPKYLFRKEGQNVTLSCEQNLNHDAMYWYRQDPGQGLRLIYYSQIVNDFQKGDIAEGYSVSREKKESFPLTVTSAQKNPTAFYLCASKGAAPTNNEQFFGPGTRLTVL.

The chain combines TRBV3-1 (or the pseudogene TRBV3-2) with TRBJ1-5, with 8 bases aligning to TRBD1. J gave up 11 bases and V 4 bases, and 10 bases lay outside the gene matches. The germline gives CDR1 LGHDT, CDR2 YNNKEL (reference sequence). This CDR3 has 14 amino acids. CDR3: CASSPGQGQWSQHF. The CDR3 coding sequence is TGTGCCAGCAGCCCCGGACAGGGTCAATGGTCCCAGCATTTT.

This chain joins TRBV5-1 and TRBJ1-5, with D possibly matching TRBD1 (5 bases). Trimming left V 0 bases short and J 3 bases short, with 13 bases between. The CDR3 is 16 amino acids. Germline V gene sequence: CDR1 SGHRS, CDR2 YFSETQ. The CDR3 sequence: CASSLGLGGDNQPQHF. The CDR3 nucleotides are TGCGCCAGCAGCTTGGGTCTGGGGGGGGACAATCAGCCCCAGCATTTT.

The J gene is TRBJ1-2, the V gene TRBV6-6, with 9 bases lining up with TRBD1. Germline V gene lookup returns CDR1 MNHNY and CDR2 SVGAGI (reference sequence). The V and J ends lost 5 bases and 0 bases, in that order; junction bases with no gene match: 4. The CDR3 sequence is 15 residues long. DNA for the CDR3: TGTGCCAGCAGTCCAAGGGACAGGGCTAACTATGGCTACACCTTC. Translation gives CASSPRDRANYGYTF.